This entry describes one TCR beta chain. The repertoire was sequenced with immunoSEQ multiplex PCR; TCRdb's copy has only in-frame clones and lacks some. Found here are about 79,000 clones, about 90% of them singletons; the top ten hold approximately 0.43%. The sample belongs to a study of T cell changes during pregnancy in multiple sclerosis. V was trimmed by 5 bases and J by 9 bases, leaving 20 bases between them. Germline V lookup: CDR1 MNHNY, CDR2 SVGAGI (reference sequence). CDR3 length: 16 amino acids. The TCR was taken from a female donor with multiple sclerosis, enrolled in a pregnancy study. The J gene is TRBJ1-6, the V gene TRBV6-6; D is perhaps TRBD1 (6 bases). The sequencing here drew on CD4+ T cells from peripheral blood mononuclear cells, taken in the second trimester of pregnancy. The DNA for the CDR3 is TGTGCCAGCAGTACCCAGCAGACAGGATTGAGTTCACCCCTCCACTTT. It codes for CASSTQQTGLSSPLHF.